These 24 T cell receptor beta chains were sequenced from one sample in a study of cytomegalovirus exposure and HLA in healthy donors. The PCR had 60 Vbeta and 13 Jbeta primers. Assay used: immunoSEQ multiplex PCR; TCRdb lists only in-frame clones, some missing. The sample yields more than 85,000 clones, less than 85% seen once. Source material: PBMCs. All receptors come from a man in his thirties or forties in good health and CMV-seropositive.

The chain couples TRBV6-5 to TRBJ1-2, with TRBD1 matching over 7 bases. The junction had 11 bases not matched to a gene; V was cut back by 4 bases and J by 6 bases. CDR1 and CDR2 from the germline V gene are MNHEY and SVGAGI. The CDR3 loop spans 15 amino acids. The CDR3 DNA follows: TGTGCCAGCAGTTTGACGGGCAGGGGGAGCGATGGCTACACCTTC. It translates to CASSLTGRGSDGYTF.

The rearrangement links TRBV6-5 to TRBJ1-3; D is possibly TRBD1 (5 bases). This CDR3 has 16 amino acids. V dropped 0 bases and J dropped 0 bases, with 9 bases sitting between them. Germline loops: CDR1 MNHEY, CDR2 SVGAGI. CDR3 region: CASSYSTAHSGNTIYF. Written as DNA, the CDR3 is TGTGCCAGCAGTTACTCGACAGCGCACTCTGGAAACACCATATATTTT.

The V gene is TRBV6-6, the J gene TRBJ2-3; 7 bases are shared with TRBD2. The CDR3 contains 14 residues. V gave up 2 bases and J gave up 9 bases; unmatched junction bases: 8. Germline lookup yields CDR1 MNHNY and CDR2 SVGAGI (reference sequence). This chain's CDR3 is CASSYPLLASTQYF. The CDR3 nucleotides read TGTGCCAGCAGTTACCCGTTACTAGCGTCGACGCAGTATTTT.

The chain joins TRBV13 to TRBJ1-2, with 7 bases matching TRBD1. Losses at the gene ends were 4 bases for V and 4 bases for J; bases not matched to a gene: 12. The CDR3 is made up of 16 amino acids. Germline assignment: CDR1 PRHDT and CDR2 FYEKMQ (reference sequence). The CDR3 protein is CASSSYRDRKSYGYTF. CDR3 sequence (DNA): TGTGCCAGCAGCTCTTATCGGGACAGAAAAAGCTATGGCTACACCTTC. The complete variable domain, with remaining parts taken from reference TRBV13 and TRBJ1-2, reads AAGVIQSPRHLIKEKRETATLKCYPIPRHDTVYWYQQGPGQDPQFLISFYEKMQSDKGSIPDRFSAQQFSDYHSELNMSSLELGDSALYFCASSSYRDRKSYGYTFGSGTRLTVV.

This clone was found once. The chain combines TRBV29-1 with TRBJ2-7, with TRBD1 matching over 8 bases. V lost 7 bases to trimming and J lost 3 bases; unmatched junction nucleotides: 8. The length of the CDR3 is 13 residues. Germline CDR1 SQVTM, CDR2 ANQGSEA. CDR3 DNA sequence: TGCAGCGCCTATACAGGGGGAGGCTACGAGCAGTACTTC. Translated, it gives CSAYTGGGYEQYF.

V is TRBV29-1 and J is TRBJ1-1; no clear D gene. CDR1 is SQVTM, CDR2 ANQGSEA, per germline. The V end was cut by 1 base, the J end by 3 bases, with 6 bases between. CDR3 size: 12 residues. The CDR3 DNA reads TGCAGCGTTGAAGGCCGAGACACTGAAGCTTTCTTT. It encodes CSVEGRDTEAFF.

The V call is TRBV6-1, the J call TRBJ2-5, with TRBD2 as a possible D gene (5 bases). The CDR3 has 15 amino acids. Germline-derived CDR1 and CDR2 are MNHNS and SASEGT. V was pared by 6 bases and J by 5 bases, with 19 bases between. This chain's CDR3 is CASRTGNSLWETQYF. The CDR3 DNA reads as TGTGCCAGCAGAACGGGGAACTCTTTATGGGAGACCCAGTACTTC.

This sequence joins TRBV4-3 and TRBJ1-3; the match to TRBD1 covers 9 bases. The germline gives CDR1 LGHNA, CDR2 YSLEER. There are 17 residues in the CDR3. V shed 4 bases, J shed 1 base, and the junction held 8 bases outside the gene matches. The DNA of the CDR3 is TGCGCCAGCAGCCCGGGACAGGGCTCCTCATCTGGAAACACCATATATTTT. Residues: CASSPGQGSSSGNTIYF.

The chain uses TRBV15 and TRBJ2-7; the match to TRBD2 covers 9 bases. The ends lost 1 base at V and 5 bases at J; junction bases unmatched: 12. Germline V lookup: CDR1 LNHNV, CDR2 YYDKDF (reference sequence). There are 17 residues in the CDR3. The CDR3 nucleotides are TGTGCCACCAGCAGAGCGGTATTGGGCGGGGGGGGGAACGAGCAGTACTTC. Its translation is CATSRAVLGGGGNEQYF.

The CDR3 loop reads CASSVVSAGGIGGEQFF. In nucleotides, the CDR3 is TGTGCCAGCAGCGTAGTCTCAGCGGGGGGAATTGGGGGTGAGCAGTTCTTC. This chain links TRBV9 with TRBJ2-1, with 9 bases identical to TRBD2. V lost 0 bases to trimming and J lost 9 bases; unmatched junction nucleotides: 13. Germline loops: CDR1 SGDLS, CDR2 YYNGEE. This CDR3 comprises 17 residues.

This clone was observed a few times. The chain links TRBV28 to TRBJ1-1, with D unresolved. V was trimmed by 10 bases and J by 4 bases, leaving 13 bases between them. This CDR3 comprises 12 residues. CDR1 and CDR2 (germline): MDHEN, SYDVKM. The CDR3 bases are TGTGCCATAGCAAGGATCGGCACTGAAGCTTTCTTT. Amino acid sequence: CAIARIGTEAFF.

The chain couples TRBV9 to TRBJ1-5, with 9 positions matching TRBD1. V was pared by 2 bases and J by 4 bases, with 4 bases of the junction left unmatched. CDR1 is SGDLS and CDR2 is YYNGEE in the germline V gene. CDR3 length equals 15 residues. The CDR3 reads CASSVGQGANQPQHF. CDR3 DNA sequence: TGTGCCAGCAGCGTGGGACAGGGAGCAAATCAGCCCCAGCATTTT.

This chain links TRBV4-1 with TRBJ1-2; D uncertain. The V gene's germline CDR1 is MGHRA and CDR2 YSYEKL. This CDR3 has 12 residues. The V gene lost 3 bases and the J gene lost 6 bases, with 8 bases spanning the gap. The CDR3 DNA reads as TGCGCCAGCAGCCAGCCGGGTGATGGCTACACCTTC. It encodes CASSQPGDGYTF.

The CDR3 protein is CASSLRGGTFF. The CDR3 nucleotides read TGTGCCAGCAGCTTACGGGGGGGCACGTTCTTC. This chain joins TRBV28 and TRBJ2-1; 8 bases map to TRBD2. V lost 6 bases to trimming and J lost 15 bases; unmatched junction nucleotides: 7. Germline CDR1 reads MDHEN; CDR2 reads SYDVKM. CDR3 length: 11 amino acids.

The chain employs TRBV27 and TRBJ2-7; D might be TRBD2 (6 bases). The ends were cut back, 2 bases at V and 3 bases at J, with 8 bases in the middle. The CDR3 extends over 13 amino acids. Per the germline V gene, CDR1 is MNHEY and CDR2 is SMNVEV (reference sequence). CDR3 in DNA: TGTGCCAGCAGTTTAGGGGGAGGCTACGAGCAGTACTTC. It is translated as CASSLGGGYEQYF.

The chain has TRBV27 and TRBJ1-2; D uncertain. The V gene's germline CDR1 is MNHEY and CDR2 SMNVEV (reference sequence). The CDR3 covers 15 residues. The V gene lost 6 bases and the J gene lost 2 bases, with 16 bases spanning the gap. In nucleotides, the CDR3 is TGTGCCAGCAGACCCCGCGGCGGTCCGAACTATGGCTACACCTTC. Translation gives CASRPRGGPNYGYTF.

The V gene is TRBV19, the J gene TRBJ2-7; 9 bases line up with TRBD2. The V and J ends lost 4 bases and 3 bases, in that order; junction bases with no gene match: 7. The V gene's germline CDR1 is LNHDA and CDR2 SQIVND (reference sequence). The CDR3 has 15 amino acids. CDR3 sequence (DNA): TGTGCCAGTAGTACAGCGGGGGGACGATACTACGAGCAGTACTTC. Translating it yields CASSTAGGRYYEQYF.

The rearrangement joins TRBV2 to TRBJ2-1; D not resolved. V gave up 6 bases and J gave up 8 bases, with 8 bases separating them. Germline CDR1 reads SNHLY; CDR2 reads FYNNEI. This CDR3 has 11 residues. The CDR3 is CASSRVDEQFF. The CDR3 DNA reads as TGTGCCAGCAGCCGGGTAGATGAGCAGTTCTTC.

The V and J genes are TRBV5-6 and TRBJ1-2; tentatively, D is TRBD1 (6 bases). Trimming stripped 6 bases from V and 3 bases from J, with 12 bases between. The V gene's germline CDR1 is SGHDT and CDR2 YYEEEE. The CDR3 has 13 residues. The CDR3 DNA reads TGTGCCAGCAATGGGGGCTCCTACTATGGCTACACCTTC. Translation gives CASNGGSYYGYTF.

The chain links TRBV27 to TRBJ2-7; possible D gene TRBD1, 6 bases. CDR3 length: 13 residues. Per the germline V gene, CDR1 is MNHEY and CDR2 is SMNVEV (reference sequence). V dropped 2 bases and J dropped 1 base, with 6 bases sitting between them. The CDR3 spells CASSLQGSYEQYF. CDR3 coding DNA: TGTGCCAGCAGTTTACAGGGGTCCTACGAGCAGTACTTC.

This clone was seen once. V gene TRBV5-1 combines with J gene TRBJ1-5; D unresolved. The CDR3 covers 13 residues. With 4 bases removed from V and 7 bases from J, the gap between germline ends came to 12 bases. Per germline, CDR1 SGHRS and CDR2 YFSETQ. CDR3 in DNA: TGCGCCAGCAGCCCCTCCGGCGGACAGCCCCAGCATTTT. It encodes CASSPSGGQPQHF.

V gene TRBV18 combines with J gene TRBJ2-2, with a possible D match to TRBD2 (5 bases). CDR3 length: 16 amino acids. Germline CDR1 KGHSH, CDR2 LQKENI. The V gene lost 6 bases and the J gene lost 3 bases, with 17 bases spanning the gap. The CDR3 DNA reads TGTGCCAGCTCCGATACGGCAGCGGTTTACACCGGGGAGCTGTTTTTT. As protein: CASSDTAAVYTGELFF.

The chain couples TRBV28 to TRBJ2-7; 11 bases fit TRBD2. The V gene's germline CDR1 is MDHEN and CDR2 SYDVKM. The J segment lost 3 bases and the V segment lost 7 bases, leaving 8 bases of the junction unmatched. The CDR3 runs to 15 residues. CDR3 nucleotides: TGTGCCAGCAATGGGGGTAGCGGGGGGGACTACGAGCAGTACTTC. This sequence encodes CASNGGSGGDYEQYF.

The chain carries TRBV10-3 and TRBJ1-2, with D tentatively TRBD1 (5 bases). CDR1 and CDR2 from the germline V gene are ENHRY and SYGVKD. V lost 2 bases, J lost 7 bases, and 8 bases lay in between. The CDR3 is made up of 12 amino acids. The CDR3 bases are TGTGCCATCAGTGAGGGAGGGGCTGGCTACACCTTC. Translating it yields CAISEGGAGYTF.